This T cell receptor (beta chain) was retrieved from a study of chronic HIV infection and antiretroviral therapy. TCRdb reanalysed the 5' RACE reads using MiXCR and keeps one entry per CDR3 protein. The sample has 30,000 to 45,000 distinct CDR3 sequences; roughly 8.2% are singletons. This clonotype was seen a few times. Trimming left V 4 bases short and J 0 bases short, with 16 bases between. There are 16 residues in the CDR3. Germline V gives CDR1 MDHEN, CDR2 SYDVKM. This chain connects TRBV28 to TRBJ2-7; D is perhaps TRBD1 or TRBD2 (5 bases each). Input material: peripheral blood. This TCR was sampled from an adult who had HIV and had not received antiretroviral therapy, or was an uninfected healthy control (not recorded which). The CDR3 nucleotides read TGTGCCAGCAGTTCGGGGACGGCCTTCAGCTCCTACGAGCAGTACTTC. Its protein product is CASSSGTAFSSYEQYF.